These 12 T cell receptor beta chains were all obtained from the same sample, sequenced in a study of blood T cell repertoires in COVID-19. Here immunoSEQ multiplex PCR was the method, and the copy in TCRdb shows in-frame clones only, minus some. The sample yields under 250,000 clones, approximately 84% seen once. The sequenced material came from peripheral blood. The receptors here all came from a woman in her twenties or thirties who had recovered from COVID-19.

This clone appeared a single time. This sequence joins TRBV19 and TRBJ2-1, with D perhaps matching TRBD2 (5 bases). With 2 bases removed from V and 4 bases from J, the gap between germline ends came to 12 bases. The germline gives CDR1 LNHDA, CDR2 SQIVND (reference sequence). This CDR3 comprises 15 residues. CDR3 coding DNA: TGTGCCAGTAGTATAAAGCTAGCCGGTTACAATGAGCAGTTCTTC. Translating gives CASSIKLAGYNEQFF.

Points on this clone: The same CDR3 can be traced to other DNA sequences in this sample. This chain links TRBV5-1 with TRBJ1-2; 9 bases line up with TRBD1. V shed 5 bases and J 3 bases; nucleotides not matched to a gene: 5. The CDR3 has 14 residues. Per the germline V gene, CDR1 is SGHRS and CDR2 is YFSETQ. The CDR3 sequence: CASSSQGADYGYTF. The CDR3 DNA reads TGCGCCAGCAGTTCACAGGGGGCCGACTATGGCTACACCTTC.

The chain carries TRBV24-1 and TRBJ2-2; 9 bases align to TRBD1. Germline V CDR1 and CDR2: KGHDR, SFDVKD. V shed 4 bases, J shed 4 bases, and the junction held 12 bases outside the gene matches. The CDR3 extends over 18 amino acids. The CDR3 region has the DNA TGTGCCACCAGTGACACGGGACAGGGAAAACCATCCACCGGGGAGCTGTTTTTT. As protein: CATSDTGQGKPSTGELFF.

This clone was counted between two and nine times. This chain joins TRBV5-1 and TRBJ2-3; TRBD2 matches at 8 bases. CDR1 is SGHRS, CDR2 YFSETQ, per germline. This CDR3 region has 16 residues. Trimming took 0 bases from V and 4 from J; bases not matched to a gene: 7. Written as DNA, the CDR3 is TGCGCCAGCAGCTTGGCCGCGGGAGGCCGTTCAGATACGCAGTATTTT. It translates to CASSLAAGGRSDTQYF.

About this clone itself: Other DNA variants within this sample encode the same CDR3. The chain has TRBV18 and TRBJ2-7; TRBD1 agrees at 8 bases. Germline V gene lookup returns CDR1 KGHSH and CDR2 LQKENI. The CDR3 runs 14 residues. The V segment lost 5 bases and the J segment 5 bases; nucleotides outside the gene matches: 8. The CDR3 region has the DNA TGTGCCAGCTCATCTCGACAGGGGTATAACGAGCAGTACTTC. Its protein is CASSSRQGYNEQYF.

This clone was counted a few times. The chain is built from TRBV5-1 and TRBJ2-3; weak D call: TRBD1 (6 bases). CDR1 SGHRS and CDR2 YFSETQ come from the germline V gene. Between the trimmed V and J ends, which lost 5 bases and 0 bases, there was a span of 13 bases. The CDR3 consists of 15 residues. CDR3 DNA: TGCGCCAGCAGGATAAAGGGACAAAGCACAGATACGCAGTATTTT. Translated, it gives CASRIKGQSTDTQYF.

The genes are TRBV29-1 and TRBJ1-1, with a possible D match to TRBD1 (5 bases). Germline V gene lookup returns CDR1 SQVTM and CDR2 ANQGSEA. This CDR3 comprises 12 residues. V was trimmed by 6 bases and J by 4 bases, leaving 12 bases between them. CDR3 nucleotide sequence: TGCAGCGTCACAGGTAGAGGCACTGAAGCTTTCTTT. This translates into CSVTGRGTEAFF.

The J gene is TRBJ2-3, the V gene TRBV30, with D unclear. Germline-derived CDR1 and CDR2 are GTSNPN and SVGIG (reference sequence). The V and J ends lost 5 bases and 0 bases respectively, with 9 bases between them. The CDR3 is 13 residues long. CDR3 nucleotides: TGTGCCTGGGCTCCCGGGAGCACAGATACGCAGTATTTT. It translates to CAWAPGSTDTQYF.

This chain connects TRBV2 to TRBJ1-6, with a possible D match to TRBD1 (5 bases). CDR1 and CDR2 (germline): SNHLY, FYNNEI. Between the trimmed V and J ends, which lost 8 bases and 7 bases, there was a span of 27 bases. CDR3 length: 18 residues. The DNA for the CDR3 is TGTGCCAGCTATGGGGCGGCTTATAGACGGGGGTCGAATTCACCCCTCCACTTT. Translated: CASYGAAYRRGSNSPLHF.

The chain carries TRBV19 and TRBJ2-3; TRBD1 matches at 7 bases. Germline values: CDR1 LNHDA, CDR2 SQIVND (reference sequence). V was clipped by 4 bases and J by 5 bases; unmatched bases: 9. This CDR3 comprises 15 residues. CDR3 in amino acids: CASSRGRGREDTQYF. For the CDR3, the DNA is TGTGCCAGTAGTAGGGGCAGGGGGAGAGAAGATACGCAGTATTTT.

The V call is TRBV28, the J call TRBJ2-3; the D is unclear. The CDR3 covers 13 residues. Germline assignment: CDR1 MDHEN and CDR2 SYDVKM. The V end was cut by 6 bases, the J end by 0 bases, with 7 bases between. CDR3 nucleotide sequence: TGTGCCAGCAGGTTTACTAGCACAGATACGCAGTATTTT. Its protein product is CASRFTSTDTQYF.

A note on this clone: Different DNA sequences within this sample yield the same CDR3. The CDR3 loop reads CASSLSSGNEQFF. Here the CDR3 DNA reads TGTGCCAGCAGTCTCAGTTCCGGGAATGAGCAGTTCTTC. The chain has TRBV6-2 or TRBV6-3 and TRBJ2-1, with unresolved D. The CDR3 is 13 amino acids. Trimming removed 5 bases at V and 7 bases at J, with 12 bases between. Germline values: CDR1 MNHEY, CDR2 SVGEGT.